The present T cell receptor (beta chain) was sequenced within a study of blood T cell repertoires in COVID-19. Study in general: The United States, Italy and Spain were the sources of the acute and convalescent COVID-19 samples.

The V and J ends lost 5 bases and 0 bases respectively, with 11 bases between them. The CDR3 contains 15 residues. The germline V gene encodes CDR1 SGHAT and CDR2 FQNNGV. In the original processing: How many nucleated cells were present was estimated from reference gene primer amplification. Sequencing was performed with immunoSEQ multiplex PCR; in TCRdb, only in-frame clones are kept and a portion is missing. That table supplies the V and J calls and clone size; D and trimming were determined from the DNA. The sample includes fewer than 600,000 clones, roughly 89% of them seen just once. This clone appeared a single time.

Sequenced: peripheral blood. The receptor comes from a man younger than 35 with COVID-19, enrolled during active disease. The chain links TRBV11-2 to TRBJ2-1; a possible D gene is TRBD2 (6 bases). CDR3 sequence reads: CASSLGLSSYNEQFF. CDR3 sequence (DNA): TGTGCCAGCAGCCTCGGACTAAGCTCCTACAATGAGCAGTTCTTC.